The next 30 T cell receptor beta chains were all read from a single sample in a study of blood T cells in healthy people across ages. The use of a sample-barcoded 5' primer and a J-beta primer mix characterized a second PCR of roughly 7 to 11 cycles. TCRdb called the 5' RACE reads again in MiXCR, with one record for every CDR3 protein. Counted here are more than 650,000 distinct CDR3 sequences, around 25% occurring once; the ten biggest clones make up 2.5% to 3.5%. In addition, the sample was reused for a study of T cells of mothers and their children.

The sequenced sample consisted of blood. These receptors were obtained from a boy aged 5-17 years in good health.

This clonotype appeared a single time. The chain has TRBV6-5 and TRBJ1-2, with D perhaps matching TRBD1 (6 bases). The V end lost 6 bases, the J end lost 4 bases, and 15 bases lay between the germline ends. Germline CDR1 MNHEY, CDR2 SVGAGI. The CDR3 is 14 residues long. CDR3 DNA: TGTGCCAGCAGAATGCTTTTCAGGGGCTATGGCTACACCTTC. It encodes CASRMLFRGYGYTF.

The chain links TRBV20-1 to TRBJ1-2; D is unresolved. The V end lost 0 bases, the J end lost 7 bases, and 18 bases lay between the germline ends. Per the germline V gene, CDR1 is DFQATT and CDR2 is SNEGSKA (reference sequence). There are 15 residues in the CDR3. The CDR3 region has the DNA TGCAGTGCTAGAGATGACAAGGGTAGGAGATGTGGCTACACCTTC. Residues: CSARDDKGRRCGYTF.

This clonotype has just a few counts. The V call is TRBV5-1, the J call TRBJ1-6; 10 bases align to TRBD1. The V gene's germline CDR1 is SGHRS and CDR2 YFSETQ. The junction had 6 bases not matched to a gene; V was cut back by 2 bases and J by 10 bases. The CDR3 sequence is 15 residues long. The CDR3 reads CASSLYGTGVSPLHF. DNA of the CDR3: TGCGCCAGCAGCTTATACGGGACAGGGGTCTCACCCCTCCACTTT.

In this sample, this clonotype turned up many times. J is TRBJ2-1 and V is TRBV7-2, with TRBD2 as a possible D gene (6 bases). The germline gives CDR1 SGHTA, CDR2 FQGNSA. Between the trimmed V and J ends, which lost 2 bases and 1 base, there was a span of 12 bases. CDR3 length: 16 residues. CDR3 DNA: TGTGCCAGCAGCTTAATGGGGGGTCCTTCCTACAATGAGCAGTTCTTC. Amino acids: CASSLMGGPSYNEQFF.

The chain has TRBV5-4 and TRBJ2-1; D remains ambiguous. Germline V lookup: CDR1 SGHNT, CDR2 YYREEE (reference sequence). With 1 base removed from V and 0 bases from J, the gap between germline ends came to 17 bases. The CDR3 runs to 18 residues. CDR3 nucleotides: TGTGCCAGCAGCTTGTATAAGGGAATTGAAAGCTCCTACAATGAGCAGTTCTTC. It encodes CASSLYKGIESSYNEQFF.

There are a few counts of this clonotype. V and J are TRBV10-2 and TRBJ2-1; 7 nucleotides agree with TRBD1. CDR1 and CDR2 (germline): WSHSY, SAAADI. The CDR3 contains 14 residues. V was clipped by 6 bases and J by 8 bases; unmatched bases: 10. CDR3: CASRVTGLGDEQFF. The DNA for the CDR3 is TGCGCCAGCAGGGTGACAGGGTTGGGGGATGAGCAGTTCTTC.

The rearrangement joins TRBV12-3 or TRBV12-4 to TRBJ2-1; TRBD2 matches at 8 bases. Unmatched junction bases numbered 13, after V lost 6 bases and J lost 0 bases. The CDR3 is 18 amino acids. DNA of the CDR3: TGTGCCAGCAGCTCCGGCGGCGGGGGGCTAAGCTCCTACAATGAGCAGTTCTTC. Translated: CASSSGGGGLSSYNEQFF.

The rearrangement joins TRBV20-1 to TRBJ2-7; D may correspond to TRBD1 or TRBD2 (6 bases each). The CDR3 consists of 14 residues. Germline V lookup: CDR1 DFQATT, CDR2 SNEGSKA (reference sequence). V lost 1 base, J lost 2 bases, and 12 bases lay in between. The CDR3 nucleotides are TGCAGTGCTAGAGGGATAGGGGGGCCCTACGAGCAGTACTTC. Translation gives CSARGIGGPYEQYF.

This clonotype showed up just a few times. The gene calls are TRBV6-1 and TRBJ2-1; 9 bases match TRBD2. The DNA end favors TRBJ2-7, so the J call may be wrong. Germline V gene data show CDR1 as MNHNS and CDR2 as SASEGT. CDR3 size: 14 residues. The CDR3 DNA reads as TGTGCCAGCAGTGAAAAGCGGGGGGCCTACGAGCAGTACTTC. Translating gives CASSEKRGAYEQYF.

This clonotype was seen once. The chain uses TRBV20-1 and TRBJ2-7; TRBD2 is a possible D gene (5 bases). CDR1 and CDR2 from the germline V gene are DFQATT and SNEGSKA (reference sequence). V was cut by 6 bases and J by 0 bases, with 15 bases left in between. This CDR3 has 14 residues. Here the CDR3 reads CSAEDRFASYEQYF. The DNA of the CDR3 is TGCAGTGCGGAGGACCGTTTTGCCTCCTACGAGCAGTACTTC.

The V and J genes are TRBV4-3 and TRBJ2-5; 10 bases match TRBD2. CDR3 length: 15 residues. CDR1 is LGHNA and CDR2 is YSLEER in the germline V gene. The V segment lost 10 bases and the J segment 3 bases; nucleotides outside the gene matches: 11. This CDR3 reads CATFSSGRIKETQYF. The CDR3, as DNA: TGCGCCACCTTTAGTAGCGGGAGGATCAAAGAGACCCAGTACTTC.

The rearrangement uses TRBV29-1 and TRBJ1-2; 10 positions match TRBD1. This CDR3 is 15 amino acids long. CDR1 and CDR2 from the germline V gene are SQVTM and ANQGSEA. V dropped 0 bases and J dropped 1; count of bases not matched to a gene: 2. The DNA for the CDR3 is TGCAGCGTTGAAGATGGACAGGGGGTTAACTATGGCTACACCTTC. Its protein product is CSVEDGQGVNYGYTF.

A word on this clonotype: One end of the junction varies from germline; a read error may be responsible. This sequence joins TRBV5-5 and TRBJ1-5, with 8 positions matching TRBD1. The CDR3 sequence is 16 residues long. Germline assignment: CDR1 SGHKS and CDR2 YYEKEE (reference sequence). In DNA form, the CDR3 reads TGTGCCAGCCTAATACCGGGACAGGTCTTAGCTAGGCCCGAGCATTTT. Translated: CASLIPGQVLARPEHF.

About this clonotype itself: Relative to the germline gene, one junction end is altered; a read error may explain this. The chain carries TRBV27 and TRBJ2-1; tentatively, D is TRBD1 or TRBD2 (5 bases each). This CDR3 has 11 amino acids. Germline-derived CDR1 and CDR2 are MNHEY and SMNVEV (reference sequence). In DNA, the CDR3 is TGTGCCAGCAGTTTGGGACGGAAGGAAATTTTC. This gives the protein CASSLGRKEIF.

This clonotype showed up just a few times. CDR3 DNA: TGTGCCAGCAGTTACCCAATCGGCAGGGGGCATGGCTACACCTTC. It encodes CASSYPIGRGHGYTF. J is TRBJ1-2 and V is TRBV12-3 or TRBV12-4, with TRBD1 matching over 8 bases. J lost 6 bases, V lost 4 bases, and 10 bases had no gene match. This CDR3 has 15 residues.

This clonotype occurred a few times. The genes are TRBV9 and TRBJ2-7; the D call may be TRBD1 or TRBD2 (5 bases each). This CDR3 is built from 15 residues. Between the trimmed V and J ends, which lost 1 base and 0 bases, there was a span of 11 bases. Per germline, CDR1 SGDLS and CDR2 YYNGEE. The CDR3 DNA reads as TGTGCCAGCAGCGTAAGGGACGGCGCCTCCTACGAGCAGTACTTC. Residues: CASSVRDGASYEQYF. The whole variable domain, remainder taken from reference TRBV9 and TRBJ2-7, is DSGVTQTPKHLITATGQRVTLRCSPRSGDLSVYWYQQSLDQGLQFLIQYYNGEERAKGNILERFSAQQFPDLHSELNLSSLELGDSALYFCASSVRDGASYEQYFGPGTRLTVT.

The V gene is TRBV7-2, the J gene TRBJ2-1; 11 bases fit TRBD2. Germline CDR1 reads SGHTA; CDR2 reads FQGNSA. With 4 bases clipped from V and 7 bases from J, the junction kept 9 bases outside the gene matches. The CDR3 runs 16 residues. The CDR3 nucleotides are TGTGCCAGCAGCTCGGGAGGTAGCGGGAGGGGGAATGAGCAGTTCTTC. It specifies CASSSGGSGRGNEQFF. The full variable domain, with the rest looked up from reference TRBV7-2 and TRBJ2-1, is GAGVSQSPSNKVTEKGKDVELRCDPISGHTALYWYRQSLGQGLEFLIYFQGNSAPDKSGLPSDRFSAERTGGSVSTLTIQRTQQEDSAVYLCASSSGGSGRGNEQFFGPGTRLTVL.

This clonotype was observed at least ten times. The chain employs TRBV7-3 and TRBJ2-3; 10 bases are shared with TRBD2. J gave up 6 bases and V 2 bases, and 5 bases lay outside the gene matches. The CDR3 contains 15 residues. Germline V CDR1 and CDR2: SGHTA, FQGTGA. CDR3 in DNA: TGTGCCAGCAGCTTAGGCGGACTAGCGGCCGATACGCAGTATTTT. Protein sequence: CASSLGGLAADTQYF.

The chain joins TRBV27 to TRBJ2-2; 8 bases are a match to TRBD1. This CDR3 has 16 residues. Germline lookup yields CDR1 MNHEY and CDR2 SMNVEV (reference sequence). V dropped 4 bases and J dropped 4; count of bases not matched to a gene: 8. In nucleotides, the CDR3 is TGTGCCAGCAGTTCCTTGGACAGGGCGGGCACCGGGGAGCTGTTTTTT. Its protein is CASSSLDRAGTGELFF.

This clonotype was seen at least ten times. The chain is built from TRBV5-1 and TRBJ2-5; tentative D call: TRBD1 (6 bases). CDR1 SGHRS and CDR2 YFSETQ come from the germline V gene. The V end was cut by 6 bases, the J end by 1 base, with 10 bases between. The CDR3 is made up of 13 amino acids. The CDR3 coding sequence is TGCGCCAGCACGAGGGACATCCAAGAGACCCAGTACTTC. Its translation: CASTRDIQETQYF.

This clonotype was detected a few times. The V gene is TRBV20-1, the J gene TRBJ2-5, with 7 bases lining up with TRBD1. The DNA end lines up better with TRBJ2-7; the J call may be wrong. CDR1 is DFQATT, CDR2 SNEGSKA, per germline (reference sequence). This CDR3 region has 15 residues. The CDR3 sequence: CSARALTGQPYEQYF. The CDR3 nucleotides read TGCAGTGCTAGAGCACTAACGGGACAGCCCTACGAGCAGTACTTC.

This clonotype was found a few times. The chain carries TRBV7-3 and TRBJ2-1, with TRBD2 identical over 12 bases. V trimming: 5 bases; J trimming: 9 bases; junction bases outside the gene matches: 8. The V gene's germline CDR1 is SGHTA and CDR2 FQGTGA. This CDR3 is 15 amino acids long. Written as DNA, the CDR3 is TGTGCCAGCAGCCCTGCTAGCGGGGGGGACACTGAGCAGTTCTTC. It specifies CASSPASGGDTEQFF.

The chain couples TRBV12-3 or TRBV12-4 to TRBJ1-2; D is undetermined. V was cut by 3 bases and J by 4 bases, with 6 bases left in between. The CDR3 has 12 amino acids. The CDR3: CASSFMAYGYTF. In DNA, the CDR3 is TGTGCCAGCAGTTTTATGGCCTATGGCTACACCTTC.

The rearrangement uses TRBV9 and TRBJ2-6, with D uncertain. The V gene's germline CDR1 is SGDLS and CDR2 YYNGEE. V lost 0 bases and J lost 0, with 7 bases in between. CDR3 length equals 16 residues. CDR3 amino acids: CASSVESRSGANVLTF. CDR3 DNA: TGTGCCAGCAGCGTAGAATCGCGCTCTGGGGCCAACGTCCTGACTTTC. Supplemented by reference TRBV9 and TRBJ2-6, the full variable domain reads DSGVTQTPKHLITATGQRVTLRCSPRSGDLSVYWYQQSLDQGLQFLIQYYNGEERAKGNILERFSAQQFPDLHSELNLSSLELGDSALYFCASSVESRSGANVLTFGAGSRLTVL.

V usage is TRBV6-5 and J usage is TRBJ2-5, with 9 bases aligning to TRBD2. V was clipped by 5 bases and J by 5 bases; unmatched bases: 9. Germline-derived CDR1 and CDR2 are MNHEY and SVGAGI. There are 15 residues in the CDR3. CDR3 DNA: TGTGCCAGCAGTCTCGCGGGGGGGATCTGGGAGACCCAGTACTTC. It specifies CASSLAGGIWETQYF.

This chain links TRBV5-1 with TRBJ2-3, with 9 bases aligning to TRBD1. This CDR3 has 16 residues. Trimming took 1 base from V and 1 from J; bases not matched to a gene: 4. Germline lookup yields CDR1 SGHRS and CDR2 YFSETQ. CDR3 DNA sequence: TGCGCCAGCAGCTTGAATAGGGACAGGGGCACAGATACGCAGTATTTT. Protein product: CASSLNRDRGTDTQYF.

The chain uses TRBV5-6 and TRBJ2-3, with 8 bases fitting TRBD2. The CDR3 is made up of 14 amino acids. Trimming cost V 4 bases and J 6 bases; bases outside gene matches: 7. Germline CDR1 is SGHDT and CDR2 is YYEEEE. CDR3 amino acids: CASSLGLASDTQYF. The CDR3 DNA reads TGTGCCAGCAGCCTTGGACTAGCAAGCGATACGCAGTATTTT.

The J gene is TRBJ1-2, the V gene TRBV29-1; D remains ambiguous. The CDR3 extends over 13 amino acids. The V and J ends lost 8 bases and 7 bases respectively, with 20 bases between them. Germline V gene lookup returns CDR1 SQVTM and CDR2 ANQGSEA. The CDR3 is CSTSRDGGSGYTF. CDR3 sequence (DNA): TGCAGCACATCCCGGGATGGAGGGTCTGGCTACACCTTC.

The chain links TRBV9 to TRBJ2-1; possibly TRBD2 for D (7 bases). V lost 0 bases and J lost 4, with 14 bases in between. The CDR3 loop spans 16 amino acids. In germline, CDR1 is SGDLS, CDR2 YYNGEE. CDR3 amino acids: CASSVEGGRLYNEQFF. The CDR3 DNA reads TGTGCCAGCAGCGTAGAGGGGGGGAGGCTATACAATGAGCAGTTCTTC.

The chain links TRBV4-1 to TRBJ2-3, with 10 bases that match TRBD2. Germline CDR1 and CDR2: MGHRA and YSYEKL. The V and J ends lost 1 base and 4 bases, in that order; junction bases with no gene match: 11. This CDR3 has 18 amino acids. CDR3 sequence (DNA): TGCGCCAGCAGCCAAGGAAGCGGGGGGGGACCCGGCGCAGATACGCAGTATTTT. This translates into CASSQGSGGGPGADTQYF.